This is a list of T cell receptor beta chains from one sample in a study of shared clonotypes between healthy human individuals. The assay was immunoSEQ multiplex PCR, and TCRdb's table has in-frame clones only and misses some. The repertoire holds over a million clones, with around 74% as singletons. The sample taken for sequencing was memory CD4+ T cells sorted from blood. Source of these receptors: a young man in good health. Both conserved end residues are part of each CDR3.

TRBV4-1 CASSQEIDRGYQPQHF
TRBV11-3 CASSLGRGRDNEQFF
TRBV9 CASSVTAVQETQYF
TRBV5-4 CASSLGVGGGAPETQYF
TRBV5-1 CASSLRTASTDTQYF
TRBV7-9 CASSLRNRGDEQFF
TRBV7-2 CASSWPQGGKGNTEAFF
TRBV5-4 CASSLKLAGRTDTQYF
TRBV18 CASSPPGRTYEQYF
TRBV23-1 CASGQKQGTDTQYF
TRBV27 CASSPWDRGSNQPQHF
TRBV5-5 CASSFGQPGGNYGYTF
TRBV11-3 CASSLGAGNTIYF
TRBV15 CATSRDKGLNTEAFF
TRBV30 CAWSTSQPYTEAFF
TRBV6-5 CASSSLMGQAYGYTF
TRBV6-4 CASSDSGGAPDTQYF
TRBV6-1 CASSETSYGYTF
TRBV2 CASNQGTLNTEAFF
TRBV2 CASSDGGQEAFF
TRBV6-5 CASSPTSRQREQYF
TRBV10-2 CASSIETAQETQYF
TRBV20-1 CSASSVREAFF
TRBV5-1 CASRQLTEVNTEAFF
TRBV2 CATRPGARETQYF
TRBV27 CASTGPLAGGYTQYF
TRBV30 CAWSVRVDYNSPLHF
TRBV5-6 CASSFRGGGTNTEAFF
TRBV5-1 CASSLRGQDNEKLFF
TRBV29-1 CSVEGGRGRVNYGYTF
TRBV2 CASSAGFLSGNTIYF
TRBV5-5 CASSLALAGGAETQYF
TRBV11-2 CASSLVGGYGYTF
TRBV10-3 CAISEIGSGYGYTF
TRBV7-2 CASSFLTSGSQLAQYF
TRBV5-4 CASRRGGQTSYEQYF
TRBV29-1 CSALRAGQGAKLSEAFF
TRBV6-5 CASSYGLPSTDTQYF
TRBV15 CATSRAGTSGADTQYF
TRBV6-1 CASKGGGNQPQHF